This TCR beta chain was sequenced during a study of blood T cell repertoires in COVID-19. Study-level information: Samples of COVID-19 (acute and convalescent) were obtained from the United States, Italy and Spain. T cells, B-cell-depleted T cells, or PBMCs provided the cDNA or gDNA that served as material.

In the original processing: Amplification of reference gene primers was used by the study to estimate nucleated cell counts. Some clones are missing from TCRdb's copy, which holds only in-frame ones; the method was immunoSEQ multiplex PCR. V, J and clone size derive from that table, while D and trimming were established from the DNA sequence. The sample contains 200,000 to 250,000 clones, 80% to 90% of which appear only once. Germline CDR1 is SGHRS and CDR2 is YFSETQ. Trimming cost V 2 bases and J 2 bases; bases outside gene matches: 6. The CDR3 extends over 15 amino acids. Sequenced: PBMCs or T cells enriched from blood (not recorded which). The origin of this receptor is a woman aged 40 to 50 with acute COVID-19. The V and J genes are TRBV5-1 and TRBJ1-2; 7 nucleotides line up with TRBD1. The DNA of the CDR3 is TGCGCCAGCAGCTTAGAGGGGGCTCCCAACTATGGCTACACCTTC. Translation: CASSLEGAPNYGYTF. The complete variable domain, with remaining parts taken from reference TRBV5-1 and TRBJ1-2, reads KAGVTQTPRYLIKTRGQQVTLSCSPISGHRSVSWYQQTPGQGLQFLFEYFSETQRNKGNFPGRFSGRQFSNSRSEMNVSTLELGDSALYLCASSLEGAPNYGYTFGSGTRLTVV.